The TCR beta chain described here comes from a study of OX40 agonist ivuxolimab in advanced cancers. In the study overall: Ivuxolimab, which targeted the costimulatory receptor OX40 (CD134), was an agonistic, fully human IgG2 monoclonal antibody. Prior anti-PD-1, anti-PD-L1 or anti-CTLA-4 therapy was permitted, and 30% to 45% of dose-escalation patients had received checkpoint inhibitors. Intravenous ivuxolimab was administered to patients every 2 weeks at six dose levels: 0.01, 0.1, 0.3, 1.5, 3 and 10 mg/kg. The purpose of peripheral TCRbeta sequencing was to test whether ivuxolimab changed TCR sequence diversity and led to clonal T-cell expansion. Three dose-escalation patients achieved partial responses, one with hepatocellular carcinoma and two with cutaneous melanoma. Of the 50 to 55 patients in dose escalation, about 20 had hepatocellular carcinoma, some 15 had melanoma, 9 had renal cell carcinoma and 9 had head and neck cancer. The monotherapy dose-escalation portion (N ≈ 52 patients) of the phase I ivuxolimab trial is reported in the paper. In the dose-escalation cohort, 65% to 85% of patients were male, and the mean age was around 60 years with a range of roughly 23 to 79.

Notes on this clone: Its antigen remains unidentified. No clone much larger than this one lies a single base away; base qualities are absent.

Patients with a history of autoimmune disease or receiving systemic immunosuppression were excluded from the trial. Peripheral blood for TCR sequencing was collected from all dose cohorts at baseline, on cycle 4 day 1, and on cycle 7 day 1. The samples were taken from a phase I, first-in-human, multicenter, open-label dose-escalation trial of ivuxolimab. Adults with locally advanced or metastatic head and neck squamous cell, hepatocellular, melanoma or renal cell carcinoma were enrolled in the trial. Before TCR sequencing, CD4+ T cells and CD8+ T cells from peripheral blood were sorted into separate populations. Genomic DNA was isolated from the sorted cells so that the TCRbeta CDR3 region could be sequenced. The immunoSEQ Assay was used for sequencing of TCRbeta CDR3 regions. TCRdb holds this immuneACCESS table with in-frame rearrangements only. Some clones are missing; in checked studies, unresolved V genes explain under half, and the rest has no known cause. The sample table lists tens of thousands of clones, around 90% of them with a count of one. The ten largest make up roughly 6.2% of the sample.

From a lookup of the germline V gene, CDR1 and CDR2 are MNHEY and SVGAGI. Counted from cysteine to phenylalanine, this CDR3 has 13 amino acids. The kept DNA is CDR3 alone, 39 bases in frame from the first base. V loses 8 bases of germline sequence and J loses 4 bases, and the interval between the two ends is 11 bases. What the work shows at the level of the full study, not this receptor alone: At doses from 0.1 to 3.0 mg/kg, clonal expansion was seen in both CD4+ and CD8+ blood T cells between baseline and week 6. After ivuxolimab, CD8+ T cells had more expanded clones than CD4+ T cells on average. The antigen specificity of the clonally expanded peripheral T cells was not determined. Low levels of normalized T-cell clonal expansion were also seen in some patients who did not respond. Partial responders in the 0.1-3.0 mg/kg groups had among the lowest normalized peripheral clonal expansion, especially among CD8+ T cells.

The rearranged chain carries TRBV6-5 and TRBJ1-4; the D gene remains uncertain. The clonotype originates from an adult with an advanced solid tumor such as melanoma, head and neck, liver or kidney cancer. Sequenced material: CD4+ or CD8+ T cells sorted from blood, taken in a trial of the OX40 agonist ivuxolimab. The nucleotide sequence is given as TGTGCCAGCGGACCGACCGTTAATGAAAAACTGTTTTTT. The translation is CASGPTVNEKLFF.